The T cell receptor beta chain under discussion was sequenced for a study of type 1 and type 2 diabetes patients. Study in general: Samples came from type 1 diabetic, type 2 diabetic or nondiabetic people, recruited in China. T cells were magnetically sorted from PBMCs as CD4+ or CD8+ subsets.

In its sample, this clonotype was seen a few times. The PCR template was genomic DNA. Multiplex PCR with 30 forward and 13 reverse primers amplified the TCR beta CDR3. TCRdb re-called the multiplex PCR reads through MiXCR, storing one row per CDR3 protein. The repertoire consists of under 300,000 distinct CDR3 sequences, with approximately 45% occurring once and the leading ten covering around 13%. With V trimmed by 4 bases and J by 2 bases, 4 bases remained unmatched. The germline gives CDR1 SEHNR, CDR2 FQNEAQ (reference sequence). This CDR3 contains 15 residues. The TCR comes from a man aged 18 to 30 with type 2 diabetes. V usage is TRBV7-9 and J usage is TRBJ2-7; 11 nucleotides line up with TRBD1. The sequenced material came from peripheral blood mononuclear cells (PBMCs). The CDR3 coding sequence is TGTGCCAGCAGCTACCAGGGACAGGGGGCCTACGAGCAGTACTTC. Translation gives CASSYQGQGAYEQYF.